These 21 T cell receptor beta chains originate from one sample sequenced in a study of OX40 agonist ivuxolimab in advanced cancers. Data came from immunoSEQ multiplex PCR; TCRdb stores just in-frame clones and leaves some out. The repertoire holds over 25,000 clones, with approximately 88% as singletons. The sample consisted of CD4+ or CD8+ T cells sorted from blood, taken in a trial of the OX40 agonist ivuxolimab. These receptor sequences come from an adult with an advanced solid tumor such as melanoma, head and neck, liver or kidney cancer.

The genes are TRBV9 and TRBJ1-3; TRBD1 aligns across 8 bases. In germline, CDR1 is SGDLS, CDR2 YYNGEE. This CDR3 contains 13 residues. V dropped 0 bases and J dropped 7; count of bases not matched to a gene: 0. CDR3 nucleotides: TGTGCCAGCAGCGTAGGACAGGGGAACACCATATATTTT. Its protein product is CASSVGQGNTIYF. The variable domain in full, with the rest retrieved from reference TRBV9 and TRBJ1-3, is DSGVTQTPKHLITATGQRVTLRCSPRSGDLSVYWYQQSLDQGLQFLIQYYNGEERAKGNILERFSAQQFPDLHSELNLSSLELGDSALYFCASSVGQGNTIYFGEGSWLTVV.

In this sample, this clone turned up once. The chain uses TRBV29-1 and TRBJ1-4; unclear D gene. Trimming pared 0 bases from V and 12 bases from J, leaving 11 bases between. Germline V gene data show CDR1 as SQVTM and CDR2 as ANQGSEA. CDR3 length equals 12 residues. CDR3 in amino acids: CSVEDRLGELFF. The CDR3 bases are TGCAGCGTTGAAGATCGGCTGGGAGAACTGTTTTTT.

V is TRBV7-9 and J is TRBJ1-4, with 8 bases lining up with TRBD1. The length of the CDR3 is 17 residues. Germline V gene data show CDR1 as SEHNR and CDR2 as FQNEAQ (reference sequence). After removal of 8 bases from V and 2 bases from J, the junction contained 13 bases not matched to a gene. CDR3 region: CASGLFGQGETNEKLFF. In nucleotides, the CDR3 is TGTGCCAGCGGATTATTTGGACAGGGCGAGACTAATGAAAAACTGTTTTTT.

The chain combines TRBV10-3 with TRBJ2-1; 11 nucleotides line up with TRBD2. Trimming took 2 bases from V and 7 from J; bases not matched to a gene: 10. The CDR3 runs 17 residues. Germline lookup yields CDR1 ENHRY and CDR2 SYGVKD. The CDR3 here is CAISELSGGAGVNEQFF. CDR3 sequence (DNA): TGTGCCATCAGTGAGCTTAGCGGGGGGGCGGGTGTGAATGAGCAGTTCTTC.

The chain joins TRBV19 to TRBJ2-7; D is uncertain. Germline loops: CDR1 LNHDA, CDR2 SQIVND (reference sequence). This CDR3 comprises 13 residues. The V gene lost 3 bases and the J gene lost 2 bases, with 8 bases spanning the gap. The CDR3 DNA follows: TGTGCCAGTAGTATGAGTCGGGCCTACGAGCAGTACTTC. This codes for CASSMSRAYEQYF.

This clone appeared a single time. The gene calls are TRBV2 and TRBJ1-5; maybe TRBD1 (6 bases). Germline values: CDR1 SNHLY, CDR2 FYNNEI. V lost 7 bases and J 4 bases, leaving 14 bases between the germline ends. The CDR3 has 14 residues. The CDR3 loop is CASMVTGGNQPQHF. In DNA, the CDR3 is TGTGCCAGCATGGTGACAGGCGGGAATCAGCCCCAGCATTTT.

The chain joins TRBV7-9 to TRBJ1-3; D possibly corresponds to TRBD1 (5 bases). Trimming left V 4 bases short and J 0 bases short, with 7 bases between. Germline V lookup: CDR1 SEHNR, CDR2 FQNEAQ (reference sequence). This CDR3 comprises 14 residues. DNA of the CDR3: TGTGCCAGCAGCTCCGGGGCCTCTGGAAACACCATATATTTT. It specifies CASSSGASGNTIYF.

The chain is built from TRBV12-5 and TRBJ1-1; D perhaps matches TRBD1 (5 bases). Germline CDR1 reads LGHNT; CDR2 reads FRNRAP. Trimming pared 0 bases from V and 0 bases from J, leaving 14 bases between. The CDR3 runs to 17 residues. For the CDR3, the DNA is TGTGCTAGTGGTTTGGTGTCGGGGCCTACAATGAACACTGAAGCTTTCTTT. It encodes CASGLVSGPTMNTEAFF.

The gene calls are TRBV10-3 and TRBJ1-2; perhaps TRBD1 as D (5 bases). The CDR3 is 17 amino acids. From germline, CDR1 is ENHRY and CDR2 SYGVKD. V lost 0 bases to trimming and J lost 0 bases, with 14 bases between them. The CDR3 loop is CAISESTGDRANYGYTF. CDR3 coding DNA: TGTGCCATCAGTGAGTCGACGGGGGACCGCGCTAACTATGGCTACACCTTC.

This chain uses TRBV29-1 with TRBJ2-2; D is ambiguous. The V and J ends lost 2 bases and 0 bases respectively, with 10 bases between them. The CDR3 totals 15 residues. CDR1 SQVTM and CDR2 ANQGSEA come from the germline V gene. The CDR3, as DNA: TGCAGCGTTGAAAGGGCAGATTCGAACACCGGGGAGCTGTTTTTT. Amino acids: CSVERADSNTGELFF.

The gene calls are TRBV6-5 and TRBJ1-2; TRBD1 is a possible D gene (6 bases). Germline V gene data show CDR1 as MNHEY and CDR2 as SVGAGI. This CDR3 has 15 amino acids. Between the trimmed V and J ends, which lost 6 bases and 2 bases, there was a span of 16 bases. The CDR3 region is CASSGTSRPNYGYTF. The CDR3 region has the DNA TGTGCCAGCAGCGGGACATCCCGGCCAAACTATGGCTACACCTTC.

This sequence joins TRBV4-1 and TRBJ1-1, with 7 bases identical to TRBD1. The CDR3 spans 16 residues. In germline, CDR1 is MGHRA, CDR2 YSYEKL. V lost 0 bases, J lost 7 bases, and 11 bases stayed unmatched. The DNA of the CDR3 is TGCGCCAGCAGCCAAGAAAAGGCAGGGGGGGTTAGTGAAGCTTTCTTT. The encoded protein is CASSQEKAGGVSEAFF.

J is TRBJ2-2 and V is TRBV4-1, with a weak D call TRBD2 (7 bases). The CDR3 is made up of 15 amino acids. Trimming took 8 bases from V and 0 from J, leaving 13 bases between them. Germline V gene data show CDR1 as MGHRA and CDR2 as YSYEKL. This chain's CDR3 is CASGGGRPNTGELFF. In nucleotides, the CDR3 is TGCGCCAGCGGGGGGGGGCGCCCGAACACCGGGGAGCTGTTTTTT.

V usage is TRBV12-2 and J usage is TRBJ2-7; TRBD2, the table's D call, was not compared with the DNA. TRBV12-2 is labeled a pseudogene. The CDR3 extends over 15 amino acids. CDR3: CASRLIAGGPHEQYF. The CDR3 DNA follows: TGTGCAAGTCGCTTAATAGCGGGAGGGCCCCACGAGCAGTACTTC.

DNA for the CDR3: TGTGCCAGCAGTGCTCTGGAAGCGGTGTACCAAGAGACCCAGTACTTC. Protein: CASSALEAVYQETQYF. This chain links TRBV2 with TRBJ2-5, with D perhaps TRBD2 (5 bases). This CDR3 is built from 16 residues. V dropped 4 bases and J dropped 0 bases, with 15 bases sitting between them. The germline gives CDR1 SNHLY, CDR2 FYNNEI.

The chain combines TRBV6-5 with TRBJ2-7; D is perhaps TRBD1 (5 bases). Germline loops: CDR1 MNHEY, CDR2 SVGAGI. V gave up 9 bases and J gave up 5 bases, with 11 bases separating them. The length of the CDR3 is 11 residues. The CDR3 sequence: CASRQGNEQYF. The DNA of the CDR3 is TGTGCCAGTAGGCAGGGAAACGAGCAGTACTTC.

This chain uses TRBV7-9 with TRBJ2-3; perhaps TRBD2 as D (6 bases). V gave up 4 bases and J gave up 0 bases, with 11 bases separating them. Per germline, CDR1 SEHNR and CDR2 FQNEAQ (reference sequence). The CDR3 is 15 residues long. The CDR3 region is CASSSSSASTDTQYF. The DNA for the CDR3 is TGTGCCAGCAGCTCCTCTAGCGCTAGCACAGATACGCAGTATTTT.

The chain links TRBV28 to TRBJ1-2; D ambiguous. Between the trimmed V and J ends, which lost 6 bases and 1 base, there was a span of 12 bases. CDR1 and CDR2 (germline): MDHEN, SYDVKM. The CDR3 runs to 14 residues. DNA of the CDR3: TGTGCCAGCAGCCTTACGGGGAATAACTATGGCTACACCTTC. It specifies CASSLTGNNYGYTF.

This sequence joins TRBV5-1 and TRBJ1-2; no clear D gene. CDR1 is SGHRS, CDR2 YFSETQ, per germline. The length of the CDR3 is 12 residues. The V gene lost 0 bases and the J gene lost 4 bases, with 4 bases spanning the gap. CDR3 sequence: CASSLDSYGYTF. In nucleotides, the CDR3 is TGCGCCAGCAGCTTGGACAGCTATGGCTACACCTTC.

The V call is TRBV28, the J call TRBJ2-1; D is possibly TRBD2 (5 bases). The CDR3 runs 12 residues. Germline V CDR1 and CDR2: MDHEN, SYDVKM. Trimming left V 6 bases short and J 9 bases short, with 12 bases between. The CDR3 sequence is CASSRGLSEQFF. CDR3 nucleotides: TGTGCCAGCAGCCGGGGTTTGAGTGAGCAGTTCTTC.

CDR3 in amino acids: CASSLGGAGGPRETQYF. The CDR3 bases are TGTGCCAGCAGCTTAGGGGGAGCGGGGGGGCCGCGGGAGACCCAGTACTTC. The genes are TRBV7-7 and TRBJ2-5, with TRBD2 matching 10 bases. Germline assignment: CDR1 SSHAT and CDR2 FNYEAQ (reference sequence). After removal of 1 base from V and 5 bases from J, the junction contained 10 bases not matched to a gene. The CDR3 contains 17 residues.